The 17 T cell receptor beta chains reported below all come from one sample, sequenced in a study of blood T cell repertoires in COVID-19. Repertoires were generated with immunoSEQ multiplex PCR, while TCRdb's copy carries only in-frame clones and drops some. The table lists 85,000 to 90,000 clones, 86% of them singletons. The sequenced material came from peripheral blood. Source of these receptors: a human donor in a cohort sampled during active COVID-19.

A single count supports this clone. The J gene is TRBJ1-1, the V gene TRBV3-1 (or the pseudogene TRBV3-2), with a possible D match to TRBD1 (6 bases). This CDR3 comprises 14 residues. The germline V gene has CDR1 LGHDT and CDR2 YNNKEL (reference sequence). The V end lost 5 bases, the J end lost 8 bases, and 18 bases lay between the germline ends. This CDR3 is CASSSNPGHPEAFF. CDR3 DNA sequence: TGTGCCAGCAGCTCTAATCCGGGACACCCCGAAGCTTTCTTT.

V and J are TRBV7-9 and TRBJ1-1, with 7 bases lining up with TRBD1. V lost 4 bases and J lost 3; bases outside the gene matches: 8. The germline V gene encodes CDR1 SEHNR and CDR2 FQNEAQ (reference sequence). This CDR3 has 15 amino acids. CDR3: CASSSTGTPYTEAFF. CDR3 DNA sequence: TGTGCCAGCAGCTCGACAGGGACCCCGTACACTGAAGCTTTCTTT.

V usage is TRBV4-1 and J usage is TRBJ1-3; no firm D call. The CDR3 sequence is 14 residues long. The germline V gene has CDR1 MGHRA and CDR2 YSYEKL. Between the trimmed V and J ends, which lost 3 bases and 4 bases, there was a span of 10 bases. CDR3 DNA: TGCGCCAGCAGCCAGGGTTGGGCCGGAAACACCATATATTTT. Encoded protein: CASSQGWAGNTIYF.

The chain is built from TRBV7-2 and TRBJ2-1; 8 bases line up with TRBD1. Unmatched junction bases numbered 3, after V lost 3 bases and J lost 8 bases. Germline CDR1 SGHTA, CDR2 FQGNSA. The CDR3 has 13 residues. The CDR3 protein is CASSLDRVDEQFF. The CDR3 region has the DNA TGTGCCAGCAGCTTGGACAGGGTGGATGAGCAGTTCTTC.

The gene calls are TRBV6-4 and TRBJ2-7; 11 bases are shared with TRBD1. CDR1 is MRHNA and CDR2 is SNTAGT in the germline V gene. This CDR3 comprises 15 residues. The junction had 4 bases not matched to a gene; V was cut back by 6 bases and J by 0 bases. CDR3 residues: CASSPGTGGSYEQYF. CDR3 nucleotide sequence: TGTGCCAGCAGCCCCGGGACAGGGGGCTCCTACGAGCAGTACTTC.

The chain carries TRBV30 and TRBJ1-6; D call uncertain. This CDR3 contains 15 residues. Per the germline V gene, CDR1 is GTSNPN and CDR2 is SVGIG (reference sequence). V was shortened by 2 bases and J by 2 bases, with 10 bases between the two germline ends. In DNA form, the CDR3 reads TGTGCCTGGAGTCGTGAGGTGACCTATAATTCACCCCTCCACTTT. It is translated as CAWSREVTYNSPLHF.

This chain uses TRBV6-1 with TRBJ1-5; D remains ambiguous. CDR1 is MNHNS, CDR2 SASEGT, per germline. The CDR3 has 14 residues. V gave up 1 base and J gave up 3 bases, with 7 bases separating them. This CDR3 reads CASSEVGANQPQHF. CDR3 nucleotides: TGTGCCAGCAGTGAAGTAGGAGCCAATCAGCCCCAGCATTTT.

The chain uses TRBV4-2 and TRBJ2-5; maybe TRBD2 (5 bases). Trimming took 0 bases from V and 5 from J, leaving 10 bases between them. CDR1 LGHNA and CDR2 YNFKEQ come from the germline V gene. CDR3 length: 14 amino acids. CDR3: CASSQDRGLETQYF. The CDR3 nucleotides read TGTGCCAGCAGCCAAGATAGAGGGCTGGAGACCCAGTACTTC.

The chain is built from TRBV5-1 and TRBJ2-3; a possible D gene is TRBD2 (5 bases). V lost 2 bases to trimming and J lost 5 bases, with 15 bases between them. The germline V gene has CDR1 SGHRS and CDR2 YFSETQ. The CDR3 sequence is 15 residues long. This CDR3 is CASSFGRRRGDTQYF. In DNA, the CDR3 is TGCGCCAGCAGCTTTGGAAGGCGTCGGGGAGATACGCAGTATTTT. Together with reference TRBV5-1 and TRBJ2-3, the CDR3 gives the full variable domain: KAGVTQTPRYLIKTRGQQVTLSCSPISGHRSVSWYQQTPGQGLQFLFEYFSETQRNKGNFPGRFSGRQFSNSRSEMNVSTLELGDSALYLCASSFGRRRGDTQYFGPGTRLTVL.

This clone was seen a handful of times. This chain connects TRBV27 to TRBJ1-5; D might be TRBD1 (5 bases). The CDR3 extends over 14 amino acids. Germline V gene sequence: CDR1 MNHEY, CDR2 SMNVEV (reference sequence). The V end lost 6 bases, the J end lost 9 bases, and 18 bases lay between the germline ends. The CDR3 sequence is CASRKASGNWPQHF. The CDR3 DNA reads as TGTGCCAGCAGGAAAGCTTCAGGGAACTGGCCCCAGCATTTT.

The J gene is TRBJ1-2, the V gene TRBV6-4; maybe TRBD1 (5 bases). Deletions cut 10 bases from V and 3 bases from J, with 18 bases between. There are 14 residues in the CDR3. Germline CDR1 reads MRHNA; CDR2 reads SNTAGT. This CDR3 is CANSPGAVYYGYTF. CDR3 nucleotides: TGTGCCAACTCCCCTGGGGCCGTCTACTATGGCTACACCTTC.

This chain links TRBV28 with TRBJ2-3; D not certain. CDR1 and CDR2 (germline): MDHEN, SYDVKM. With 2 bases removed from V and 3 bases from J, the gap between germline ends came to 24 bases. CDR3 length equals 19 residues. For the CDR3, the DNA is TGTGCCAGCAGTTTACGATGGAATACTAAGCTGGGTGGAACAGATACGCAGTATTTT. Protein product: CASSLRWNTKLGGTDTQYF. Filled out from reference TRBV28 and TRBJ2-3, the complete variable domain reads DVKVTQSSRYLVKRTGEKVFLECVQDMDHENMFWYRQDPGLGLRLIYFSYDVKMKEKGDIPEGYSVSREKKERFSLILESASTNQTSMYLCASSLRWNTKLGGTDTQYFGPGTRLTVL.

The chain employs TRBV12-5 and TRBJ2-3; weak D call: TRBD2 (5 bases). With 1 base removed from V and 6 bases from J, the gap between germline ends came to 8 bases. This CDR3 contains 13 residues. The germline V gene encodes CDR1 LGHNT and CDR2 FRNRAP. CDR3 region: CASGLGGWDTQYF. The CDR3, as DNA: TGTGCTAGTGGTTTGGGAGGGTGGGATACGCAGTATTTT.

The chain employs TRBV7-2 and TRBJ1-2, with unresolved D. The germline V gene encodes CDR1 SGHTA and CDR2 FQGNSA. V was clipped by 1 base and J by 1 base, with 10 bases between them. The CDR3 spans 15 residues. For the CDR3, the DNA is TGTGCCAGCAGCTTAGGCACGGTCGTTAACTATGGCTACACCTTC. Encoded protein: CASSLGTVVNYGYTF.

J is TRBJ1-3 and V is TRBV7-2; no definite D call. V was pared by 3 bases and J by 0 bases, with 9 bases between. This CDR3 is 15 amino acids long. Germline values: CDR1 SGHTA, CDR2 FQGNSA. The CDR3 nucleotides read TGTGCCAGCAGCTTTAATCTCGGCTCTGGAAACACCATATATTTT. Translation: CASSFNLGSGNTIYF.

This clone was seen once. The chain recombines TRBV4-3 with TRBJ2-3; 8 bases align to TRBD2. The length of the CDR3 is 16 residues. Germline loops: CDR1 LGHNA, CDR2 YSLEER. V lost 1 base, J lost 1 base, and 4 bases stayed unmatched. The CDR3 DNA reads as TGCGCCAGCAGCCAAGGGGGTAGCGGGGGCACAGATACGCAGTATTTT. Its translation: CASSQGGSGGTDTQYF.

This chain links TRBV13 with TRBJ2-3; tentatively, D is TRBD1 (6 bases). CDR1 and CDR2 from the germline V gene are PRHDT and FYEKMQ (reference sequence). V was trimmed by 3 bases and J by 3 bases, leaving 13 bases between them. The CDR3 length is 15 residues. In DNA form, the CDR3 reads TGTGCCAGCAGCTTTTCGACAGGAGAGACAGATACGCAGTATTTT. Amino acids: CASSFSTGETDTQYF. The entire variable domain, with the rest obtained from reference TRBV13 and TRBJ2-3, is as follows: AAGVIQSPRHLIKEKRETATLKCYPIPRHDTVYWYQQGPGQDPQFLISFYEKMQSDKGSIPDRFSAQQFSDYHSELNMSSLELGDSALYFCASSFSTGETDTQYFGPGTRLTVL.